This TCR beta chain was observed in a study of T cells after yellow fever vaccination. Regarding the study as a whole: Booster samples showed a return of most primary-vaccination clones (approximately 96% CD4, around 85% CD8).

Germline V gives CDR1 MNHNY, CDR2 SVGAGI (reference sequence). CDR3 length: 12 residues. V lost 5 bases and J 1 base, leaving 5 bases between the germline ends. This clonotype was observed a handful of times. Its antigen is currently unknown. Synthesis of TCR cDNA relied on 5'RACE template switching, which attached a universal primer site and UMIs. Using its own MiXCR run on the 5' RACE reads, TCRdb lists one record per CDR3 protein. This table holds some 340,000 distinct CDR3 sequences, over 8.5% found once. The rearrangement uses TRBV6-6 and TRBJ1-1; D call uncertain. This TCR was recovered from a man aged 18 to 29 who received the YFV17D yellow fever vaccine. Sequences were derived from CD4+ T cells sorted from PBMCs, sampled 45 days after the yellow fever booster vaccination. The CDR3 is CASSHQNTEAFF. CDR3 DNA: TGTGCCAGCAGTCATCAGAACACTGAAGCTTTCTTT.